Below, one T cell receptor beta chain is given with its context. Its antigen is still unknown. 5'RACE template switching built TCR beta cDNA with unique molecular identifiers. One entry per CDR3 protein, without DNA, is what TCRdb gives after re-calling the 5' RACE reads. The sample table includes 150,000 to 160,000 distinct CDR3 sequences. Germline-derived CDR1 and CDR2 are MGHRA and YSYEKL. CDR3 size: 14 residues. These data originate in a study of T cells expressing NK-cell markers. About the study: In sorted CD3+CD56+NKG2C+, CD3+CD56+NKG2C- and CD3+CD56-NKG2C+ T cells, TCR beta repertoires were obtained.

Overall study findings and caveats: Four of the donors also had these clonotypes leading their CD3+CD56-NKG2C+ fraction.

The chain has TRBV4-1 and TRBJ1-1; TCRdb lists TRBD1, though no DNA is available to test this call. The clonotype comes from a woman between 45 and 65 years old in good health. Sequences were obtained from blood T cells: a sorted CD56 or NKG2C T cell subset, CD4+ or CD8+ T cells, or bulk PBMC T cells (not recorded which). CDR3 sequence reads: CASSQGGADTEAFF.